The 19 T cell receptor beta chains below were found in one sample sequenced in a study of cytotoxic CD8 clonotypes in ibrutinib-treated CLL. Using immunoSEQ multiplex PCR, the repertoire was profiled, and TCRdb retains in-frame clones only, with some absent. Of 150,000 or so clones listed, around 85% were seen once; the top ten hold 2% to 2.5%. Sequencing used PBMCs, obtained after 24 months of ibrutinib treatment. The receptors derive from a human donor with chronic lymphocytic leukemia.

This clone occurred once. The chain uses TRBV9 and TRBJ1-4; D is possibly TRBD1 (6 bases). The CDR3 extends over 16 amino acids. Deletions cut 4 bases from V and 8 bases from J, with 21 bases between. Germline-derived CDR1 and CDR2 are SGDLS and YYNGEE. The CDR3 region has the DNA TGTGCCAGCAGCCCTAGGGGGGGGACATTACCGGAAAAACTGTTTTTT. It yields the protein CASSPRGGTLPEKLFF.

This chain joins TRBV28 and TRBJ2-1, with D perhaps TRBD1 (6 bases). V lost 3 bases, J lost 4 bases, and 13 bases lay in between. Germline values: CDR1 MDHEN, CDR2 SYDVKM. CDR3 length equals 15 residues. CDR3 nucleotide sequence: TGTGCCAGCAGTTTCTCAGGGGTCGGTTACAATGAGCAGTTCTTC. It is translated as CASSFSGVGYNEQFF.

This chain joins TRBV6-1 and TRBJ1-5; 10 bases map to TRBD1. This CDR3 is built from 15 residues. CDR1 MNHNS and CDR2 SASEGT come from the germline V gene. J was trimmed by 6 bases and V by 0 bases; bases with no gene match: 2. Written as DNA, the CDR3 is TGTGCCAGCAGTGAAGCGACAGGGGGCGTTCAGCCCCAGCATTTT. Translated: CASSEATGGVQPQHF.

This rearrangement joins TRBV28 to TRBJ2-5; the match to TRBD1 covers 9 bases. With 2 bases clipped from V and 7 bases from J, the junction kept 8 bases outside the gene matches. The germline CDR1 and CDR2 sequences are MDHEN and SYDVKM. There are 15 residues in the CDR3. CDR3 nucleotides: TGTGCCAGCAGTTTAGGGGACAGGGTGGTAGGGACCCAGTACTTC. Protein product: CASSLGDRVVGTQYF.

The rearrangement uses TRBV14 and TRBJ1-4; TRBD1 agrees at 10 bases. From germline, CDR1 is SGHDN and CDR2 FVKESK. V lost 4 bases and J lost 7; bases outside the gene matches: 3. The CDR3 is 14 residues long. The CDR3 nucleotides are TGTGCCAGCAGCCGGACAGGGGGGAGTGAAAAACTGTTTTTT. This encodes CASSRTGGSEKLFF.

The chain uses TRBV2 and TRBJ1-2; the match to TRBD1 covers 7 bases. The CDR3 consists of 14 residues. Germline V gives CDR1 SNHLY, CDR2 FYNNEI. J gave up 1 base and V 6 bases, and 5 bases lay outside the gene matches. This chain's CDR3 is CASRSTGYNYGYTF. CDR3 nucleotide sequence: TGTGCCAGCAGATCGACAGGGTATAACTATGGCTACACCTTC.

The V call is TRBV30, the J call TRBJ1-6; tentatively, D is TRBD1 (5 bases). The V end lost 3 bases, the J end lost 3 bases, and 18 bases lay between the germline ends. Germline CDR1 and CDR2: GTSNPN and SVGIG (reference sequence). The CDR3 loop spans 17 amino acids. CDR3 coding DNA: TGTGCCTGGAGACGGGGCAGCGGGGGGGGCTATAATTCACCCCTCCACTTT. Amino acid sequence: CAWRRGSGGGYNSPLHF.

This clone was seen just once. This chain links TRBV10-3 with TRBJ1-1; 9 bases agree with TRBD1. The CDR3 sequence is 16 residues long. Germline assignment: CDR1 ENHRY and CDR2 SYGVKD. Germline trimming cut 6 bases from V and 3 bases from J; bases unmatched to any gene: 11. The CDR3 region has the DNA TGTGCCATCAGGGGGACCGGGACAGGGCTATACACTGAAGCTTTCTTT. It codes for CAIRGTGTGLYTEAFF.

The V and J genes are TRBV7-9 and TRBJ1-4, with 7 bases that match TRBD1. V was clipped by 5 bases and J by 0 bases; unmatched bases: 6. The CDR3 is made up of 16 amino acids. Germline V gene data show CDR1 as SEHNR and CDR2 as FQNEAQ (reference sequence). DNA for the CDR3: TGTGCCAGCAGCCATTCGGGGACAGCAACTAATGAAAAACTGTTTTTT. Translating it yields CASSHSGTATNEKLFF.

The chain links TRBV2 to TRBJ2-7, with TRBD2 identical over 12 bases. The CDR3 totals 15 residues. CDR1 is SNHLY and CDR2 is FYNNEI in the germline V gene. The V segment lost 2 bases and the J segment 3 bases; nucleotides outside the gene matches: 2. In DNA, the CDR3 is TGTGCCAGCAGTGAATCTAGCGGGAGGGTCTACGAGCAGTACTTC. Its translation is CASSESSGRVYEQYF.

The chain has TRBV18 and TRBJ2-5; tentative D call: TRBD1 (5 bases). V dropped 5 bases and J dropped 3 bases, with 7 bases sitting between them. This CDR3 comprises 12 residues. Germline CDR1 KGHSH, CDR2 LQKENI. DNA of the CDR3: TGTGCCAGCTCAGACAGCAAAGAGACCCAGTACTTC. Translated, it gives CASSDSKETQYF.

V gene TRBV27 combines with J gene TRBJ1-2; 8 bases are shared with TRBD1. CDR3 length: 17 amino acids. Germline lookup yields CDR1 MNHEY and CDR2 SMNVEV (reference sequence). The junction had 13 bases not matched to a gene; V was cut back by 4 bases and J by 3 bases. The DNA for the CDR3 is TGTGCCAGCAGTTCCCTGAAGGGCAGGGGGCTTGACTATGGCTACACCTTC. Residues: CASSSLKGRGLDYGYTF.

The chain employs TRBV5-1 and TRBJ1-1, with 8 bases matching TRBD1. V dropped 4 bases and J dropped 5; count of bases not matched to a gene: 4. From germline, CDR1 is SGHRS and CDR2 YFSETQ. The CDR3 contains 13 residues. DNA of the CDR3: TGCGCCAGCAGCATTACAGGGGGTACTGAAGCTTTCTTT. This sequence encodes CASSITGGTEAFF.

The chain recombines TRBV18 with TRBJ2-7; 8 bases line up with TRBD2. CDR1 is KGHSH and CDR2 is LQKENI in the germline V gene. Germline trimming cut 3 bases from V and 3 bases from J; bases unmatched to any gene: 4. This CDR3 region has 14 residues. The CDR3 loop is CASSPGTSGYEQYF. CDR3 bases: TGTGCCAGCTCACCGGGTACTAGCGGCTACGAGCAGTACTTC.

The chain carries TRBV4-2 and TRBJ2-1, with D perhaps matching TRBD2 (5 bases). In germline, CDR1 is LGHNA, CDR2 YNFKEQ. V lost 5 bases and J lost 3, with 14 bases in between. There are 15 residues in the CDR3. In DNA form, the CDR3 reads TGTGCCAGCAGCTTCCCGGCTAGCAGCTACAATGAGCAGTTCTTC. Its translation is CASSFPASSYNEQFF.

The rearrangement joins TRBV9 to TRBJ2-3; D possibly uses TRBD1 or TRBD2 (5 bases each). Trimming pared 0 bases from V and 2 bases from J, leaving 13 bases between. From germline, CDR1 is SGDLS and CDR2 YYNGEE. The CDR3 runs 16 residues. The CDR3 DNA follows: TGTGCCAGCAGCGTAGACGGGGACCCAACCACAGATACGCAGTATTTT. Translation gives CASSVDGDPTTDTQYF.

The gene calls are TRBV11-2 and TRBJ2-7; D is tentatively TRBD1 or TRBD2 (5 bases each). In germline, CDR1 is SGHAT, CDR2 FQNNGV. The CDR3 has 12 amino acids. CDR3 residues: CAVGTGGGEQYF. The CDR3 nucleotides are TGTGCGGTCGGGACGGGTGGTGGAGAGCAGTACTTC.

The chain has TRBV21-1 and TRBJ2-5; TRBD1 was called by the table and not checked on the DNA. TRBV21-1 is described as a pseudogene. This CDR3 contains 18 residues. The DNA of the CDR3 is TGTGCCAGCAGCGTACGTAGACAGGGGGCGCGGGACCAAGAGACCCAGTACTTC. Its translation is CASSVRRQGARDQETQYF.

The chain employs TRBV29-1 and TRBJ2-3, with 7 bases lining up with TRBD1. V dropped 8 bases and J dropped 7; count of bases not matched to a gene: 9. Looked up from germline, CDR1 is SQVTM and CDR2 is ANQGSEA. This CDR3 region has 12 residues. In DNA form, the CDR3 reads TGCAGCATAGACAGGGATCGGTATACGCAGTATTTT. This gives the protein CSIDRDRYTQYF.